These 3 T cell receptor beta chains were all obtained from the same sample, sequenced in a study of Tregs in tolerant kidney transplant recipients. The protocol was immunoSEQ multiplex PCR, while the TCRdb copy is restricted to in-frame clones and leaves out a portion. Of about 240,000 clones listed, approximately 83% are singletons. Sequences were obtained from CD4+ T cells from blood. The origin of the receptors is a human donor in good health.

V usage is TRBV29-1 and J usage is TRBJ2-5, with a possible D match to TRBD1 (5 bases). This CDR3 comprises 14 residues. V was trimmed by 2 bases and J by 3 bases, leaving 13 bases between them. The germline gives CDR1 SQVTM, CDR2 ANQGSEA. DNA for the CDR3: TGCAGCGTTGAATACAGCAGGGTTGAAGAGACCCAGTACTTC. Protein product: CSVEYSRVEETQYF.

The genes are TRBV7-9 and TRBJ1-1, with 7 bases matching TRBD1. The V gene's germline CDR1 is SEHNR and CDR2 FQNEAQ (reference sequence). The CDR3 extends over 15 amino acids. After removal of 3 bases from V and 0 bases from J, the junction contained 4 bases not matched to a gene. The CDR3 protein is CASSFTGTVNTEAFF. The CDR3 nucleotides are TGTGCCAGCAGCTTCACCGGGACAGTGAACACTGAAGCTTTCTTT. Full variable domain (remainder filled in from reference TRBV7-9 and TRBJ1-1): DTGVSQNPRHKITKRGQNVTFRCDPISEHNRLYWYRQTLGQGPEFLTYFQNEAQLEKSRLLSDRFSAERPKGSFSTLEIQRTEQGDSAMYLCASSFTGTVNTEAFFGQGTRLTVV.

The J gene is TRBJ2-1, the V gene TRBV7-2; maybe TRBD1 (5 bases). There are 13 residues in the CDR3. Germline CDR1 is SGHTA and CDR2 is FQGNSA. The germline V and J ends were trimmed by 1 base and 6 bases, with 7 bases remaining between them. CDR3 in amino acids: CASSLGQINEQFF. DNA of the CDR3: TGTGCCAGCAGCTTAGGACAGATCAATGAGCAGTTCTTC.